The 21 T cell receptor beta chains below were found in one sample sequenced in a study of T-cell reconstitution after alpha-beta-depleted transplantation in children (dated by TCRdb to the mid-2010s). The library was produced with PCR. The sequencer was an Illumina HiSeq 2500. TCR library preparation used molecular barcoding, with unique molecular identifiers applied to normalize quantification of the TCRbeta repertoire. TCRdb took the public reads, trimmed them with fastp at Q25, ran MiXCR for clone calling and kept in-frame beta chains. Merged by CDR3 protein, the rows form single entries marked with the most common genes and DNA. For this sample the table gives about 480,000 distinct CDR3 sequences, of which around 13% were detected only once. The ten top clones hold around 5.8% of the sample. The sequencing here drew on PBMCs from the stem cell graft donor, taken from the stem cell graft. All receptors come from a human donor who donated a stem cell graft to a child with combined immunodeficiency.

This chain joins TRBV4-1 and TRBJ1-1; D might be TRBD1 (5 bases). With 3 bases removed from V and 4 bases from J, the gap between germline ends came to 9 bases. Germline V CDR1 and CDR2: MGHRA, YSYEKL. The CDR3 is 13 amino acids. The CDR3 spells CASSHRVITEAFF. CDR3 DNA: TGCGCCAGCAGCCACAGGGTTATCACTGAAGCTTTCTTT.

This clonotype was counted at least ten times. The J gene is TRBJ1-1, the V gene TRBV15, with D possibly matching TRBD1 (5 bases). The germline V gene encodes CDR1 LNHNV and CDR2 YYDKDF (reference sequence). V was shortened by 0 bases and J by 5 bases, with 13 bases between the two germline ends. This CDR3 is built from 15 residues. The CDR3 reads CATSREPQGGTEAFF. CDR3 coding DNA: TGTGCCACCAGCAGAGAACCGCAGGGAGGGACTGAAGCTTTCTTT.

On this clonotype itself: The junction departs from germline at one end; a sequencing error may be responsible. V usage is TRBV5-5 and J usage is TRBJ2-1; D unresolved. The CDR3 totals 12 residues. From germline, CDR1 is SGHKS and CDR2 YYEKEE (reference sequence). The CDR3 is CASSLSGDDQFF. Here the CDR3 DNA reads TGTGCCAGCAGCTTGTCCGGCGATGATCAGTTCTTC. Variable domain in full (rest from reference TRBV5-5 and TRBJ2-1): DAGVTQSPTHLIKTRGQQVTLRCSPISGHKSVSWYQQVLGQGPQFIFQYYEKEERGRGNFPDRFSARQFPNYSSELNVNALLLGDSALYLCASSLSGDDQFFGPGTRLTVL.

This clonotype appeared a few times. The chain uses TRBV5-6 and TRBJ2-2; no firm D call. The V end lost 4 bases, the J end lost 4 bases, and 11 bases lay between the germline ends. Germline V lookup: CDR1 SGHDT, CDR2 YYEEEE. The CDR3 runs 14 residues. The CDR3 loop is CASSHFRGTGELFF. The CDR3 DNA is TGTGCCAGCAGCCATTTTCGTGGCACCGGGGAGCTGTTTTTT.

The chain uses TRBV12-3 or TRBV12-4 and TRBJ2-7; possibly TRBD1 for D (5 bases). The V and J ends lost 7 bases and 0 bases respectively, with 10 bases between them. This CDR3 is built from 13 residues. The CDR3 coding sequence is TGTGCCAGCACTCTCGACAGCTCCTACGAGCAGTACTTC. This encodes CASTLDSSYEQYF.

This clonotype was detected many times. The rearrangement uses TRBV15 and TRBJ2-2, with a possible D match to TRBD1 (5 bases). The V end was cut by 0 bases, the J end by 1 base, with 6 bases between. The CDR3 contains 15 residues. Germline V lookup: CDR1 LNHNV, CDR2 YYDKDF (reference sequence). The CDR3 sequence is CATSREGRNTGELFF. The CDR3 DNA follows: TGTGCCACCAGCAGAGAGGGGCGGAACACCGGGGAGCTGTTTTTT.

This clonotype showed up just a few times. This chain links TRBV20-1 with TRBJ2-1, with TRBD2 identical over 12 bases. CDR1 and CDR2 (germline): DFQATT, SNEGSKA (reference sequence). Losses at the gene ends were 0 bases for V and 8 bases for J; bases not matched to a gene: 8. The CDR3 has 16 residues. DNA for the CDR3: TGCAGTGCTAGAGATATTCTAGCGGGAGGGCCTGATGAGCAGTTCTTC. Its protein is CSARDILAGGPDEQFF.

This clonotype turned up a few times. The chain carries TRBV9 and TRBJ2-5, with unresolved D. Between the trimmed V and J ends, which lost 2 bases and 5 bases, there was a span of 16 bases. This CDR3 spans 15 amino acids. Germline CDR1 SGDLS, CDR2 YYNGEE. CDR3 region: CASSVFSGQSETQYF. The CDR3 coding sequence is TGTGCCAGCAGCGTTTTTTCTGGTCAAAGTGAGACCCAGTACTTC.

V gene TRBV20-1 combines with J gene TRBJ2-3; TRBD2 aligns across 12 bases. Looked up from germline, CDR1 is DFQATT and CDR2 is SNEGSKA (reference sequence). The CDR3 sequence is 17 residues long. The ends lost 0 bases at V and 4 bases at J; junction bases unmatched: 8. The CDR3 here is CSARDPSGRAWADTQYF. CDR3 DNA sequence: TGCAGTGCTAGAGATCCTAGCGGGAGGGCCTGGGCAGATACGCAGTATTTT.

This clonotype has a count of ten or more. V and J are TRBV27 and TRBJ1-5; D is possibly TRBD1 (5 bases). V gave up 2 bases and J gave up 6 bases, with 17 bases separating them. This CDR3 region has 16 residues. Per the germline V gene, CDR1 is MNHEY and CDR2 is SMNVEV (reference sequence). The CDR3 region has the DNA TGTGCCAGCAGTTTAGTGGGGGTGGGGGGGTCTCAGCCCCAGCATTTT. It yields the protein CASSLVGVGGSQPQHF.

Many counts were recorded for this clonotype. V and J are TRBV6-4 and TRBJ2-2, with TRBD1 identical over 7 bases. Germline V gene sequence: CDR1 MRHNA, CDR2 SNTAGT. There are 15 residues in the CDR3. The ends lost 8 bases at V and 3 bases at J; junction bases unmatched: 9. In DNA, the CDR3 is TGTGCCAGCGACGTTGGACAGGAGCACACCGGGGAGCTGTTTTTT. Translation gives CASDVGQEHTGELFF.

The chain carries TRBV30 and TRBJ2-7, with TRBD1 matching 9 bases. J lost 3 bases, V lost 3 bases, and 9 bases had no gene match. The V gene's germline CDR1 is GTSNPN and CDR2 SVGIG (reference sequence). This CDR3 has 15 residues. The CDR3 is CAWRGGQGSYYEQYF. The CDR3 region has the DNA TGTGCCTGGAGAGGGGGACAGGGATCTTACTACGAGCAGTACTTC.

The rearrangement uses TRBV28 and TRBJ2-3; D might be TRBD1 (5 bases). Trimming left V 4 bases short and J 2 bases short, with 10 bases between. Germline values: CDR1 MDHEN, CDR2 SYDVKM. The length of the CDR3 is 14 residues. CDR3 residues: CASSSDSHTDTQYF. In DNA form, the CDR3 reads TGTGCCAGCAGTTCCGACAGCCACACAGATACGCAGTATTTT.

This clonotype was detected a few times. The rearrangement uses TRBV30 and TRBJ2-7, with 7 bases aligning to TRBD1. The CDR3 is made up of 12 amino acids. Trimming removed 4 bases from V and 0 bases from J; junction bases left unmatched: 0. Germline V lookup: CDR1 GTSNPN, CDR2 SVGIG (reference sequence). The CDR3 region is CAWNRGSYEQYF. CDR3 in DNA: TGTGCCTGGAACAGGGGCTCCTACGAGCAGTACTTC.

This chain links TRBV6-1 with TRBJ1-4, with D tentatively TRBD1 (5 bases). Germline lookup yields CDR1 MNHNS and CDR2 SASEGT. The CDR3 has 15 amino acids. Trimming stripped 6 bases from V and 5 bases from J, with 16 bases between. CDR3 coding DNA: TGTGCCAGCAGGGCAACCGGGACGGTGAATGAAAAACTGTTTTTT. This codes for CASRATGTVNEKLFF.

The V gene is TRBV20-1, the J gene TRBJ1-1; 7 bases line up with TRBD1. This CDR3 spans 15 amino acids. The trim removed 0 bases at V and 5 bases at J, leaving 9 bases unmatched. Looked up from germline, CDR1 is DFQATT and CDR2 is SNEGSKA (reference sequence). The CDR3 DNA is TGCAGTGCTAGAGATCAAGGACAGGCTAGTACTGAAGCTTTCTTT. It codes for CSARDQGQASTEAFF.

The genes are TRBV5-1 and TRBJ2-1, with D perhaps matching TRBD2 (6 bases). V was pared by 5 bases and J by 2 bases, with 14 bases between. The CDR3 length is 15 residues. In germline, CDR1 is SGHRS, CDR2 YFSETQ. This CDR3 is CASSRLEGPYNEQFF. The DNA of the CDR3 is TGCGCCAGCAGTCGTCTGGAGGGGCCCTACAATGAGCAGTTCTTC.

This clonotype was detected many times. CDR3: CASSDLSSYNEQFF. CDR3 nucleotides: TGTGCCAGCAGTGACTTGAGCTCCTACAATGAGCAGTTCTTC. This chain connects TRBV12-3 or TRBV12-4 to TRBJ2-1; D call uncertain. V was pared by 5 bases and J by 0 bases, with 8 bases between. The CDR3 runs to 14 residues.

This sequence joins TRBV19 and TRBJ2-1; 10 bases agree with TRBD1. The trim removed 9 bases at V and 4 bases at J, leaving 9 bases unmatched. This CDR3 has 15 residues. The germline CDR1 and CDR2 sequences are LNHDA and SQIVND (reference sequence). The CDR3 bases are TGTGCCAGCGGATCGGACAGGGGGAATTACAATGAGCAGTTCTTC. Translating gives CASGSDRGNYNEQFF.

This clonotype was seen only a few times. The chain couples TRBV29-1 to TRBJ1-1; unclear D gene. Germline CDR1 is SQVTM and CDR2 is ANQGSEA. Trimming shortened V by 0 bases and J by 0 bases, and 5 bases separated the two germline ends. This CDR3 spans 13 amino acids. The CDR3 region has the DNA TGCAGCGTTGAAGAACATTTGAACACTGAAGCTTTCTTT. Translation gives CSVEEHLNTEAFF.

This clonotype occurred a few times. The rearrangement uses TRBV9 and TRBJ2-2; D is possibly TRBD1 (5 bases). CDR1 and CDR2 from the germline V gene are SGDLS and YYNGEE. V lost 0 bases to trimming and J lost 3 bases, with 12 bases between them. CDR3 length: 16 residues. The CDR3, as DNA: TGTGCCAGCAGCGTAGCCCCCCAGGGTCACACCGGGGAGCTGTTTTTT. This translates into CASSVAPQGHTGELFF. The full variable domain, rest sourced from reference TRBV9 and TRBJ2-2, is DSGVTQTPKHLITATGQRVTLRCSPRSGDLSVYWYQQSLDQGLQFLIQYYNGEERAKGNILERFSAQQFPDLHSELNLSSLELGDSALYFCASSVAPQGHTGELFFGEGSRLTVL.